Below, one T cell receptor beta chain is given with its context. The entry originates in a study of blood T cell repertoires in COVID-19. Study-level information: The analysed material was cDNA or gDNA that came from T cells, B-cell-depleted T cells, or PBMCs.

Sequencing was performed with immunoSEQ multiplex PCR; in TCRdb, only in-frame clones are kept and a portion is missing. The table includes around 60,000 clones, 70% to 90% detected once. The sample consisted of peripheral blood. The sequence was collected from a man aged 50 to 60 with active COVID-19.

This CDR3 reads CARGTSFYNEQFF. The CDR3 nucleotides read TGCGCCAGGGGGACATCTTTCTACAATGAGCAGTTCTTC. The gene calls are TRBV10-1 and TRBJ2-1; a weak D match, TRBD1 (6 bases). This CDR3 comprises 13 residues. Trimming cost V 9 bases and J 3 bases, with 12 bases left between them. The germline V gene encodes CDR1 WNHNN and CDR2 SYGVQD (reference sequence).